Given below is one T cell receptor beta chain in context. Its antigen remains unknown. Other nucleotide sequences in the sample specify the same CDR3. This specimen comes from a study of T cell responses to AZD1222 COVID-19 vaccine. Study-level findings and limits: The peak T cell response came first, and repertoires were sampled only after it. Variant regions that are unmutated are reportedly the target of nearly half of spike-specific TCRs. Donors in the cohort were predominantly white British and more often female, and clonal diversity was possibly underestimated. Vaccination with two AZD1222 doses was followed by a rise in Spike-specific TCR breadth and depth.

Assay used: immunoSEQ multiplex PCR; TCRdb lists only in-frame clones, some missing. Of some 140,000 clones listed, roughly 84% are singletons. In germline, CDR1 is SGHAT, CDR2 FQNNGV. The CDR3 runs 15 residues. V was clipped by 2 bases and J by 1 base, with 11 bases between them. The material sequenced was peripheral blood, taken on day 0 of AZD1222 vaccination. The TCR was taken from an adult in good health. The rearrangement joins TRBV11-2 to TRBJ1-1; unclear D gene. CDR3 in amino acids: CASSLMGRRNTEAFF. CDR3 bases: TGTGCCAGCAGCTTAATGGGAAGGAGGAACACTGAAGCTTTCTTT. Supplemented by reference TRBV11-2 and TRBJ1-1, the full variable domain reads EAGVAQSPRYKIIEKRQSVAFWCNPISGHATLYWYQQILGQGPKLLIQFQNNGVVDDSQLPKDRFSAERLKGVDSTLKIQPAKLEDSAVYLCASSLMGRRNTEAFFGQGTRLTVV.